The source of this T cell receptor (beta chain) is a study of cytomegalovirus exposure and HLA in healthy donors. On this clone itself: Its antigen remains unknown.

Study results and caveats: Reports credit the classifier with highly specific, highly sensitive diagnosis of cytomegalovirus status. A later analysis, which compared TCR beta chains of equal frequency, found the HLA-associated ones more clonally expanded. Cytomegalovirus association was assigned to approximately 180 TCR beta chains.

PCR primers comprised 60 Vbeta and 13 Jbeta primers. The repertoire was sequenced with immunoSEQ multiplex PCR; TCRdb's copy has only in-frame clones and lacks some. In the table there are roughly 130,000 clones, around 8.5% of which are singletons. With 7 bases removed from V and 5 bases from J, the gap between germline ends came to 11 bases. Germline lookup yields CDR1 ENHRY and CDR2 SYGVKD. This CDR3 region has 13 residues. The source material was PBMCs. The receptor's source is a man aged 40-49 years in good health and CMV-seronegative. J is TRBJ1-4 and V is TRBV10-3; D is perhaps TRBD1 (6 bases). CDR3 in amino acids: CAINGDINEKLFF. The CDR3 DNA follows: TGTGCCATCAACGGGGACATAAATGAAAAACTGTTTTTT.